The rows below give T cell receptor beta chains drawn from one sample of a study of cytomegalovirus exposure and HLA in healthy donors. Profiled with immunoSEQ multiplex PCR; TCRdb holds only in-frame clones, not every one. In the table there are around 150,000 clones, 80% of which are singletons. The source material was PBMCs. These receptors all come from a male donor in good health and CMV-seronegative. The CDR3 runs from the conserved cysteine through the conserved F or W. A D gene is named only where the DNA matches it firmly. Expanded clones get a size class; other rows say once, few or many, or leave the size out.

>TRBV5-1|NA|NA|TRBJ2-3
TGCGCCAGCAGCTTGGCCGGGAGTGGCACAGATACGCAGTATTTT
CASSLAGSGTDTQYF
>TRBV27|TRBD1|NA|TRBJ1-2
TGTGCCAGCAGTCCTTCTTCGACAGGGGGCAAAGGCTACACCTTC
CASSPSSTGGKGYTF
>TRBV18|NA|NA|TRBJ1-1
TGTGCCAGCTCAGCCAGGGGAGACACTGAAGCTTTCTTT
CASSARGDTEAFF
>TRBV5-1|NA|NA|TRBJ1-1
TGCGCCAGCAGCTTGGAGGCGACAGTGAACACTGAAGCTTTCTTT
CASSLEATVNTEAFF
>TRBV5-1|NA|NA|TRBJ1-1
TGCGCCAGCAGCTTGATCACGGGGGACACTGAAGCTTTCTTT
CASSLITGDTEAFF
>TRBV6-5|NA|few|TRBJ1-3
TGTGCCAGCTCGCCCGGGACGGTCGCCGGGAGCACCATATATTTT
CASSPGTVAGSTIYF
>TRBV10-3|TRBD1|NA|TRBJ1-2
TGTGCCATCAGTGCGGACAGGGAGCGGTATGGCTACACCTTC
CAISADRERYGYTF
>TRBV29-1|NA|NA|TRBJ1-1
TGCAGCGTTTCGGGACACTCGAACACTGAAGCTTTCTTT
CSVSGHSNTEAFF
>TRBV7-9|NA|NA|TRBJ1-1
TGTGCCAGCACAGGCAGCCTGAACACTGAAGCTTTCTTT
CASTGSLNTEAFF
>TRBV4-1|NA|NA|TRBJ2-1
TGCGCCAGCAGCTCGACTAGTGTCTATGAGCAGTTCTTC
CASSSTSVYEQFF
>TRBV5-4|TRBD2|once|TRBJ2-3
TGTGCCAGCAGCTTGTTGGGTAGCGGGGTCACCTCGGATACGCAGTATTTT
CASSLLGSGVTSDTQYF
>TRBV25-1|NA|NA|TRBJ1-6
TGTGCCAGCAGCTCCTATAGCTCCTATAATTCACCCCTCCACTTT
CASSSYSSYNSPLHF
>TRBV15|NA|NA|TRBJ1-3
TGTGCCACCAGCGAGACTCACGGAAACACCATATATTTT
CATSETHGNTIYF
>TRBV7-2|NA|NA|TRBJ1-2
TGTGCCAGCAGCTTATTGGTTACAGGCCTCTATGGCTACACCTTC
CASSLLVTGLYGYTF
>TRBV7-2|NA|NA|TRBJ2-3
TGTGCCAGCAGCTTAGTGGGGGGTCCAGATACGCAGTATTTT
CASSLVGGPDTQYF
>TRBV11-2|TRBD2|NA|TRBJ2-7
TGTGCCAGCAGCTTAGGGGGAGGGGATCATTACGAGCAGTACTTC
CASSLGGGDHYEQYF
>TRBV9|NA|NA|TRBJ2-7
TGTGCCAGCAGCGTAGATACCGCCTACGAGCAGTACTTC
CASSVDTAYEQYF
>TRBV7-2|TRBD2|once|TRBJ2-1
TGTGCCAGCAGCTCGGGGGGACGGGGGGGCAATGAGCAGTTCTTC
CASSSGGRGGNEQFF
>TRBV5-6|TRBD2|NA|TRBJ2-3
TGTGCCAGCAGCCGGGGGGGAATCACAGATACGCAGTATTTT
CASSRGGITDTQYF
>TRBV7-3|NA|NA|TRBJ2-2
TGTGCCAGCAGCTTCGTAGGTGGAGCCGGGGAGCTGTTTTTT
CASSFVGGAGELFF
>TRBV27|TRBD1|NA|TRBJ1-6
TGTGCCAGCAGTTCCCATCGACAGGGCCAAAGCTCCTATAATTCACCCCTCCACTTT
CASSSHRQGQSSYNSPLHF
>TRBV29-1|NA|NA|TRBJ2-5
TGCAGCGTTGCTTACTCCCAAGAGACCCAGTACTTC
CSVAYSQETQYF
>TRBV11-2|NA|once|TRBJ2-7
TGTGCCAGCAGCTTAGTTCTGGCGGCGACCCACTACGAGCAGTACTTC
CASSLVLAATHYEQYF
>TRBV7-2|TRBD2|NA|TRBJ2-1
TGTGCCAGCAGCTTAGCGTATCGACTAGCGAGGTACAATGAGCAGTTCTTC
CASSLAYRLARYNEQFF
>TRBV19|NA|NA|TRBJ2-7
TGTGCCAGTAGTATAGTGGTGGCTTCTCCCCACGAGCAGTACTTC
CASSIVVASPHEQYF